A single sample is the source of the 8 T cell receptor beta chains below, sequenced in a study of blood T cell repertoires in COVID-19. The repertoire was sequenced with immunoSEQ multiplex PCR; TCRdb's copy has only in-frame clones and lacks some. This table has 110,000 or so clones, about 86% appearing once. Sequencing used peripheral blood. The receptors shown here come from a man between 65 and 79 years old who had recovered from COVID-19.

This rearrangement joins TRBV9 to TRBJ1-2, with unresolved D. V lost 3 bases to trimming and J lost 0 bases, with 9 bases between them. The CDR3 runs 14 residues. CDR1 and CDR2 from the germline V gene are SGDLS and YYNGEE. Written as DNA, the CDR3 is TGTGCCAGCAGCGGGTTAGGAGCTAACTATGGCTACACCTTC. This translates into CASSGLGANYGYTF.

V usage is TRBV24-1 and J usage is TRBJ2-3; a weak D match, TRBD2 (5 bases). The V end was cut by 7 bases, the J end by 3 bases, with 7 bases between. The CDR3 extends over 12 amino acids. CDR1 and CDR2 from the germline V gene are KGHDR and SFDVKD. CDR3 region: CATSGVTDTQYF. CDR3 nucleotide sequence: TGTGCCACCAGCGGGGTGACAGATACGCAGTATTTT.

The chain carries TRBV7-2 and TRBJ2-1, with 7 bases lining up with TRBD2. The germline CDR1 and CDR2 sequences are SGHTA and FQGNSA. V lost 5 bases and J lost 9; bases outside the gene matches: 16. The CDR3 totals 16 residues. The CDR3 DNA follows: TGTGCCAGCAGCCATCCCTTGGGCGGGAGAAGATCTGAGCAGTTCTTC. Translating it yields CASSHPLGGRRSEQFF.

This chain links TRBV6-2 or TRBV6-3 with TRBJ2-1, with 15 bases lining up with TRBD2. CDR1 MNHEY and CDR2 SVGEGT come from the germline V gene. This CDR3 is 19 amino acids long. After removal of 2 bases from V and 8 bases from J, the junction contained 13 bases not matched to a gene. CDR3 sequence reads: CASSYGTSGRPPLWDEQFF. In DNA, the CDR3 is TGTGCCAGCAGTTACGGGACTAGCGGGAGGCCACCCCTTTGGGATGAGCAGTTCTTC.

The chain employs TRBV28 and TRBJ1-1; D is uncertain. The V gene's germline CDR1 is MDHEN and CDR2 SYDVKM. The CDR3 loop spans 13 amino acids. The V gene lost 4 bases and the J gene lost 1 base, with 7 bases spanning the gap. CDR3 nucleotide sequence: TGTGCCAGCAGTTCCTCCCCGAACACTGAAGCTTTCTTT. Encoded protein: CASSSSPNTEAFF. Full variable domain (outside the CDR3, taken from reference TRBV28 and TRBJ1-1): DVKVTQSSRYLVKRTGEKVFLECVQDMDHENMFWYRQDPGLGLRLIYFSYDVKMKEKGDIPEGYSVSREKKERFSLILESASTNQTSMYLCASSSSPNTEAFFGQGTRLTVV.

CDR3 loop: CATSRWEGGAYNEQFF. The CDR3 nucleotides read TGTGCCACCAGCAGATGGGAGGGAGGAGCTTACAATGAGCAGTTCTTC. J is TRBJ2-1 and V is TRBV15; 7 bases align to TRBD2. The CDR3 is 16 amino acids. Germline-derived CDR1 and CDR2 are LNHNV and YYDKDF (reference sequence). Losses at the gene ends were 2 bases for V and 4 bases for J; bases not matched to a gene: 8.

The chain combines TRBV28 with TRBJ2-7; D may be TRBD2 (5 bases). The germline gives CDR1 MDHEN, CDR2 SYDVKM. Between the trimmed V and J ends, which lost 2 bases and 3 bases, there was a span of 17 bases. The CDR3 loop spans 16 amino acids. The CDR3 is CASSLVLLEGNYEQYF. The CDR3 DNA reads TGTGCCAGCAGTTTAGTACTACTAGAGGGAAACTACGAGCAGTACTTC.

The chain recombines TRBV27 with TRBJ2-3; D ambiguous. Trimming shortened V by 7 bases and J by 0 bases, and 8 bases separated the two germline ends. The CDR3 is 13 amino acids. Germline assignment: CDR1 MNHEY and CDR2 SMNVEV (reference sequence). CDR3 residues: CASKMSSTDTQYF. The CDR3 DNA sequence: TGTGCCAGCAAAATGAGTAGCACAGATACGCAGTATTTT.